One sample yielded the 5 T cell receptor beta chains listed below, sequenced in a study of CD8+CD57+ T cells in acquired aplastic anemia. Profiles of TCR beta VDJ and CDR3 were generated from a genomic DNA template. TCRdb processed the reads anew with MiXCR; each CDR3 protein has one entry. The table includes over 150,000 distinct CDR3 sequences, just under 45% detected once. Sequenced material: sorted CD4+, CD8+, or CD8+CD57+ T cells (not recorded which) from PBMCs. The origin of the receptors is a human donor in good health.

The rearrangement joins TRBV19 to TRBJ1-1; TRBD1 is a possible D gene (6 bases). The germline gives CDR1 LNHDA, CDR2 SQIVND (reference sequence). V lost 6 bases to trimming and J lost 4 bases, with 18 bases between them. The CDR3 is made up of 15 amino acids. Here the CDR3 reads CASRSRGGATTEAFF. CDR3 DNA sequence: TGTGCCAGTAGGAGTAGGGGGGGCGCGACCACTGAAGCTTTCTTT.

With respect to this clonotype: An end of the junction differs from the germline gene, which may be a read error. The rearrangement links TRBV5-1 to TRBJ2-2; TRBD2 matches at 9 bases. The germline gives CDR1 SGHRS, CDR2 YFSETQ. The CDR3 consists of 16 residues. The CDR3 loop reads CASSLTSGANTRELFF. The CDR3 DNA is TGCGCCAGCAGCCTGACTAGCGGCGCGAACACCCGGGAGCTGTTTTTT.

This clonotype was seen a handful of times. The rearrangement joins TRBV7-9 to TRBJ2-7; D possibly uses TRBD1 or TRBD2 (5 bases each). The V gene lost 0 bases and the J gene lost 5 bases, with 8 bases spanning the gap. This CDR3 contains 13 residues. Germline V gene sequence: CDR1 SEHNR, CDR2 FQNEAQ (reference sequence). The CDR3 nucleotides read TGTGCCAGCAGCTTAGCGTTGGGGGACGAGCAGTACTTC. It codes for CASSLALGDEQYF.

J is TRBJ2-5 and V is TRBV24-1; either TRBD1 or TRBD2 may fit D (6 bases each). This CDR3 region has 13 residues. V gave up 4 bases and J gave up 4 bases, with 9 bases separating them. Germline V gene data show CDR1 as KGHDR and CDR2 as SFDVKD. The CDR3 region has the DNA TGTGCCACCAGTGACCCGGGGGCAGAGACCCAGTACTTC. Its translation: CATSDPGAETQYF.

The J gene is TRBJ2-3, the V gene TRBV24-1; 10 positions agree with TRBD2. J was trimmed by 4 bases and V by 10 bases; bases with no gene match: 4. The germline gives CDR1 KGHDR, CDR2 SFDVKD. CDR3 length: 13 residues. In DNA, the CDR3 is TGTGCCACAAAGGGACTAGCGTCAGATACGCAGTATTTT. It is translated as CATKGLASDTQYF.